This T cell receptor beta chain was retrieved from a study of PD-1 blockade in mismatch repair-deficient tumors. Overall study: Patients had approximately 12 mismatch repair-deficient cancer types, all previously treated and progressing.

A few pembrolizumab responders had their TCRs sequenced. Findings and limits, study-wide: Rapid post-treatment expansion, then contraction, generally preceding radiologic response, marked tumor-resident clones.

About this clone: Its antigen is unidentified.

Sequenced by immunoSEQ multiplex PCR; TCRdb stores in-frame clones only, minus some. Of around 25,000 clones in the sample, 83% were seen once. This receptor was identified in an adult with mismatch repair-deficient cancer. The starting material was peripheral blood, obtained 12 weeks after starting pembrolizumab.

The CDR3 loop is CASSPRTGLGTEAFF. In DNA, the CDR3 is TGTGCCAGCAGCCCGCGGACAGGGCTGGGCACTGAAGCTTTCTTT. The chain joins TRBV9 to TRBJ1-1; 8 bases line up with TRBD1. The CDR3 runs to 15 residues. Trimming took 4 bases from V and 4 from J; bases not matched to a gene: 9. From germline, CDR1 is SGDLS and CDR2 YYNGEE.